The text below deals with one TCR beta chain. Its antigen is as yet unknown. This record belongs to a study of Ad26.COV2.S vaccination and SARS-CoV-2 variants. The study, taken as a whole, reports: Spike-specific responses of CD8+ and CD4+ T cells were reported to display substantial breadth after vaccination.

The table came from immunoSEQ multiplex PCR; TCRdb's copy has only in-frame clones and leaves some out. The sample has about 350,000 clones, about 90% seen once. V was cut by 2 bases and J by 5 bases, with 8 bases left in between. This CDR3 is 13 amino acids long. CDR1 and CDR2 (germline): SEHNR, FQNEAQ (reference sequence). The clonotype originates from a human donor who had recovered from COVID-19. The sample here was peripheral blood, taken after recovery from COVID-19. The chain has TRBV7-9 and TRBJ2-3; possibly TRBD2 for D (6 bases). Here the CDR3 DNA reads TGTGCCAGCAGCTTAACTAGCCTAGATACGCAGTATTTT. This translates into CASSLTSLDTQYF. Full variable domain (outside the CDR3, taken from reference TRBV7-9 and TRBJ2-3): DTGVSQNPRHKITKRGQNVTFRCDPISEHNRLYWYRQTLGQGPEFLTYFQNEAQLEKSRLLSDRFSAERPKGSFSTLEIQRTEQGDSAMYLCASSLTSLDTQYFGPGTRLTVL.